This T cell receptor beta chain was observed in a study of prognosis after radiotherapy for stage I lung cancer. The overall study: SBRT radiotherapy used 3 to 5 fractions and a biologically effective dose of at least 100 Gy. Regarding the study as a whole: Between patients with and without metastases, TRBV and TRBJ gene usage reportedly differed. Patients who developed distant metastases had lower Shannon entropy after stereotactic body radiation therapy.

The CDR3 runs 16 residues. Looked up from germline, CDR1 is LNHDA and CDR2 is SQIVND (reference sequence). V lost 2 bases, J lost 4 bases, and 8 bases stayed unmatched. Using two-round multiplex PCR, the authors amplified TCR beta CDR3 from genomic DNA. First-round PCR employed TRBV- and TRBJ-specific primers for each gene. TCRdb recomputed calls from the multiplex PCR reads with MiXCR, one row per CDR3 protein. The sample shows more than 30,000 distinct CDR3 sequences, over 40% of them seen only once. The sample holds many counts of this clonotype. The target antigen is unknown. Blood draws of 5 to 6.5 milliliters of peripheral blood occurred at each of two time points.

The J gene is TRBJ1-2, the V gene TRBV19, with 9 bases fitting TRBD1. The receptor was derived from a donor over 45 with non-small cell lung cancer. This material consisted of PBMCs, taken before or after stereotactic body radiation therapy (not recorded which). DNA for the CDR3: TGTGCCAGTAGTATACATCGGACAGGGGCGACCTATGGCTACACCTTC. It translates to CASSIHRTGATYGYTF.